This entry features one T cell receptor beta chain sequence. There is no known antigen for this receptor. Per-nucleotide qualities are absent, and no much larger clonotype sits a single base away. From cysteine to phenylalanine, the CDR3 is 13 amino acids long. The entry retains the CDR3 DNA only, 39 bases that are in frame from base 1. From a lookup of the germline V gene, CDR1 and CDR2 are SGHVS and FQNEAQ. V loses 5 bases, J loses 7 bases, and the germline ends lie 14 bases apart. The immunoSEQ Assay, a bias-controlled multiplex PCR, was used to amplify TCRbeta CDR3 regions from genomic DNA. Regarding the original processing steps: The number of nucleated cells in each sample was estimated from the amplification of reference gene primers within the assay. To quantify the absolute abundance of each unique TCRbeta CDR3 rearrangement, sequence reads were collapsed and filtered. For each sample, productive Simpson clonality was calculated by taking the square root of Simpson's diversity index across productive rearrangements. Drawn from immuneACCESS, this table holds only the in-frame rearrangements with V and J called that TCRdb kept. Clones are partly lost; checked studies trace under half to an unresolved V gene and leave the rest unexplained. V, J and clone size were drawn from that table, and D and trimming were deduced from the DNA. Within this sample are over 100,000 clones, with 85% to 90% of them counted one time only. The ten most abundant clones make up over 2.5% of the sample.

The data were taken from a study of blood T cell repertoires in COVID-19 (dated by TCRdb to between 2020 and 2021). For the wider study: Samples from collaborators originated in the United States, Italy and Spain and spanned both the acute and convalescent phases of COVID-19. Where available, HLA class I and class II types were taken from metadata supplied by the sample provider and were not determined by assay-based typing. The repertoires were released in a freely available public database meant as a resource for research on the immune response to SARS-CoV-2. A de-identified subject ID, COVID-19 status, age in years and sex were almost always included in the sample metadata. The material from the prospective study consisted of cDNA or gDNA derived from T cells, B-cell-depleted T cells, or PBMCs. Subjects who had been exposed to COVID-19, were actively infected with it, or had recovered from it provided the deeply sampled blood TCRbeta repertoires that made up the dataset. Samples were obtained from the ongoing ImmuneRACE study (first 160 participants) and from 1,000 to 1,500 subjects provided by 6 global collaborators. The paper as a whole reports these results and caveats: The quantity of clinical and demographic metadata differed by source and by participant and was supplied without curation.

Whole blood was collected in K2EDTA tubes by collaborating institutions according to the institutions' own protocols. For TCRbeta analysis, collaborator samples were shipped as frozen whole blood, as isolated PBMCs, or as DNA extracted from either sample type. The sequence was collected from a man in his forties or fifties with active or convalescent COVID-19. Rearrangement joined TRBV7-8 to TRBJ1-2; perhaps TRBD1 is the D gene, with 6 bases matching. Material: peripheral blood. The DNA reads as follows: TGTGCCAGCAGCATACAGGGCCGAGGTGGCTACACCTTC. This gives the protein CASSIQGRGGYTF. Full variable domain (CDR3 extended with the reference TRBV7-8 and TRBJ1-2 proteins): GAGVSQSPRYKVAKRGQDVALRCDPISGHVSLFWYQQALGQGPEFLTYFQNEAQLDKSGLPSDRFFAERPEGSVSTLKIQRTQQEDSAVYLCASSIQGRGGYTFGSGTRLTVV.